The subject of this entry is one T cell receptor (beta chain). The target antigen is unknown. This sample was taken from a study of cytomegalovirus exposure and HLA in healthy donors. General observations from the study: Analyzed later, most CMV-associated TCR beta chains appeared HLA-restricted. As immune exposure information, only CMV serostatus was available.

The PCR ran on 60 Vbeta and 13 Jbeta primers. Assay: immunoSEQ multiplex PCR; the TCRdb copy retains only in-frame clones and omits some. The sample comprises around 94,000 clones, roughly three quarters of which are singletons, and around 9.6% rests with the top ten. This TCR was recovered from a male donor in good health and CMV-seropositive. What was sequenced was PBMCs.

CDR3 DNA: TGTGCCAGCAGCCAAGAATATCGAGGTCTTCCATTTAATGAAAAACTGTTTTTT. Its translation: CASSQEYRGLPFNEKLFF. V usage is TRBV4-2 and J usage is TRBJ1-4, with D uncertain. The CDR3 length is 18 residues. The germline V and J ends were trimmed by 0 bases and 4 bases, with 18 bases remaining between them. Germline CDR1 and CDR2: LGHNA and YNFKEQ.